Sequencing of this T cell receptor beta chain was carried out in a study of CD8 T cells in Susac syndrome (dated by TCRdb to the late 2010s). About the investigation overall: Whether CD8+ T cell activation and differentiation in Susac syndrome was antigen driven was tested using repertoire sequencing. What the research found in general, with its limitations: The number of individuals in the TCR sequencing and HLA analysis was recognized as being relatively small.

Peripheral blood CD8+ and CD4+ T cells from healthy donors, Susac syndrome patients and multiple sclerosis patients were profiled using high-throughput TCR beta sequencing. The multiple sclerosis controls were treatment-naive patients who had stable or active relapsing-remitting disease and met the revised McDonald criteria. CD8+ TEMRA cells were enriched by FACS, while bulk CD8+ and CD4+ T cells were purified by magnetic negative isolation. Blood was collected in EDTA tubes and processed within 24 hours, with PBMCs isolated through density gradient centrifugation. PBMCs intended for TCR sequencing were cryopreserved in liquid nitrogen and thawed later in a water bath at 37 degrees C. Purity of sorted or isolated CD4+, CD8+ and CD8+ TEMRA cells was at least 90%. RNA was extracted using the RNeasy kit, and roughly 0.5 to 1 microgram was reverse transcribed with random hexamers. TCR beta CDR3 regions were amplified with the immunoSEQ multiplex PCR assay covering 54 Vbeta and 13 Jbeta segments. PCR amplification bias was corrected by using a synthetic template baseline for primer optimization and computational correction. The original methods were these. Reads were annotated to V, D and J genes per IMGT and analyzed with immunoSEQ Analyzer, keeping only productive sequences. Clonality was calculated as one minus the Shannon entropy normalized by log2 of the number of productive unique sequences. For each patient and control, public and private clones were evaluated among the 100 most prevalent clones. Clones were defined as Susac-specific if absent from the healthy and MS cohorts, from over a thousand published viral clones and from other ImmuneACCESS disease sequences. The raw public data were reprocessed by TCRdb itself: fastp quality trimming at Q25, MiXCR clonotype calling, in-frame beta chains only. For every CDR3 protein sequence, its rows merge into one entry that carries the most common genes and DNA. None of the V and J calls come from the authors' own analysis; TCRdb made them. The sample contains more than 200,000 distinct CDR3 sequences, just over 90% of them found a single time. Together, the top ten hold less than 0.075% of the sample.

Worth noting for this clonotype: It lacks a known antigen. It has no much larger one-base neighbor in the sample; base qualities were not kept.

Taken from cysteine to phenylalanine, the CDR3 has 14 residues. The kept DNA is CDR3 alone, 42 bases in frame from the first base. V was cut back by 3 bases and J by 0 bases, leaving a gap of 8 bases between them. The sequenced sample consisted of CD4+ T cells from PBMCs. The sequence derives from a human donor with multiple sclerosis. This chain joins TRBV12-3 or TRBV12-4 to TRBJ1-1; a tentative D call is TRBD1 (5 bases match). DNA sequence: TGTGCCAGCAGTTTTGGGGGTATGAACACTGAAGCTTTCTTT. It translates as CASSFGGMNTEAFF.